This T cell receptor (beta chain) was documented in a study of T cells in Graves' hyperthyroidism and ophthalmopathy. Not enrolled were patients with uncontrolled infection, other autoimmune disease, pregnancy or lactation. Using about 10 ml of fresh peripheral blood, PBMCs were prepared. Researchers amplified the TCR beta CDR3 regions from RNA transcripts. In the first-round RT-PCR of the TCR CDR3, the HTBI primer set was used. TCRdb reanalysed the multiplex PCR reads using MiXCR and keeps one entry per CDR3 protein. This sample yields a few hundred thousand distinct CDR3 sequences, of which nearly 15% are seen a single time; roughly 19% belongs to the top ten. Overall study findings and caveats: Blood also showed most of the thyroid clonotypes that were expanded above 0.001.

The CDR3 sequence is 13 residues long. In germline, CDR1 is MNHNS, CDR2 SASEGT. Trimming shortened V by 5 bases and J by 5 bases, and 10 bases separated the two germline ends. Concerning this clonotype itself: Its antigen is unidentified.

The chain uses TRBV6-1 and TRBJ2-1; the D gene could be TRBD1 or TRBD2 (5 bases each). The receptor comes from a woman aged 60-70 years with Graves' ophthalmopathy. Material: blood. CDR3 region: CASSRDQNNEQFF. CDR3 DNA sequence: TGTGCCAGCAGTAGGGACCAGAACAATGAGCAGTTCTTC.